The rows below give T cell receptor beta chains drawn from one sample of a study of blood T cell repertoires in COVID-19. The data were produced by immunoSEQ multiplex PCR, yet TCRdb's version contains in-frame clones alone and is incomplete. The table has 300,000 to 350,000 clones, 88% seen once. Input material: PBMCs or T cells enriched from blood (not recorded which). The receptors originated from a woman aged 25 to 39 who had been exposed to COVID-19. The CDR3 runs from the conserved cysteine through the conserved F or W. Each record gives: V gene, J gene, clone size, D gene, CDR3 protein, CDR3 DNA. The D gene is left open where the match is weak. Rows may omit the clone size; those that give it use once, few, many or a size class.

TRBV7-9	TRBJ1-6	once	.	CASSLDRSPLHF	TGTGCCAGCAGCTTGGACAGATCTCCCCTCCACTTT
TRBV18	TRBJ2-7	.	TRBD1	CASSPRTGFNEQYF	TGTGCCAGCTCACCACGGACAGGGTTCAACGAGCAGTACTTC
TRBV7-2	TRBJ2-6	.	TRBD1	CASSLSSDRGSSGANVLTF	TGTGCCAGCAGCTTAAGCTCCGACAGGGGTTCCTCTGGGGCCAACGTCCTGACTTTC
TRBV6-1	TRBJ1-5	.	.	CASSETNGDQPQHF	TGTGCCAGCAGTGAAACTAACGGGGATCAGCCCCAGCATTTT
TRBV7-3	TRBJ2-3	.	TRBD2	CASSLMPAGGTDTQYF	TGTGCCAGCAGCTTAATGCCCGCGGGGGGCACAGATACGCAGTATTTT
TRBV19	TRBJ1-1	.	TRBD1	CASNSGGQGVLAEAFF	TGTGCCAGTAATAGTGGTGGACAGGGGGTACTCGCTGAAGCTTTCTTT
TRBV29-1	TRBJ2-7	.	TRBD2	CSVWAGGPEYEQYF	TGCAGCGTTTGGGCGGGAGGGCCGGAATACGAGCAGTACTTC
TRBV2	TRBJ1-4	.	.	CASRPGDIPTEKLFF	TGTGCCAGCAGGCCCGGGGACATCCCCACTGAAAAACTGTTTTTT
TRBV5-1	TRBJ2-1	.	TRBD2	CASSTTSDNEQFF	TGCGCCAGCAGCACGACTAGCGACAATGAGCAGTTCTTC
TRBV7-9	TRBJ2-2	.	TRBD2	CASSPTGTSGRGTGELFF	TGTGCCAGCAGCCCTACCGGGACTAGCGGGAGAGGCACCGGGGAGCTGTTTTTT
TRBV29-1	TRBJ2-5	.	TRBD1	CSEGQGETQYF	TGCAGCGAGGGACAGGGGGAGACCCAGTACTTC
TRBV28	TRBJ1-4	.	TRBD1	CASNGQGNSFNEKLFF	TGTGCCAGCAACGGACAGGGAAATAGTTTTAATGAAAAACTGTTTTTT
TRBV7-7	TRBJ2-2	.	TRBD2	CASSLVGGLAGYANTGELFF	TGTGCTAGCAGCTTAGTGGGAGGACTAGCGGGTTACGCGAACACCGGGGAGCTGTTTTTT
TRBV5-1	TRBJ2-2	.	TRBD2	CASSLVALAGGVNTGELFF	TGCGCCAGCAGCTTGGTAGCGCTAGCGGGAGGGGTGAACACCGGGGAGCTGTTTTTT
TRBV3-1/TRBV3-2	TRBJ2-2	.	.	CASSQPTVLTGELFF	TGTGCCAGCAGCCAACCGACAGTACTTACCGGGGAGCTGTTTTTT
TRBV18	TRBJ2-3	.	.	CASSLQRSTDTQYF	TGTGCCAGCTCACTCCAGAGGAGCACAGATACGCAGTATTTT
TRBV18	TRBJ1-1	.	.	CASSPQEPRVNTEAFF	TGTGCCAGCTCACCCCAGGAGCCCAGGGTTAACACTGAAGCTTTCTTT
TRBV30	TRBJ2-1	few	.	CAWRGPGDNEQFF	TGTGCCTGGAGAGGCCCGGGGGACAATGAGCAGTTCTTC
TRBV6-5	TRBJ2-7	.	.	CASSYRGSGEQYF	TGTGCCAGCAGTTACAGGGGAAGTGGCGAGCAGTACTTC
TRBV29-1	TRBJ2-7	few	TRBD1	CSVRTGTYEQYF	TGCAGCGTTCGGACAGGTACCTACGAGCAGTACTTC
TRBV6-5	TRBJ2-7	.	TRBD1	CASDRDSYEQYF	TGTGCCAGCGACAGGGACTCCTACGAGCAGTACTTC
TRBV19	TRBJ1-2	.	TRBD1	CASTSIGTGGVWDYGYFTF	TGTGCCAGTACCTCAATCGGGACAGGGGGCGTTTGGGACTATGGCTATTTCACCTTC
TRBV12-3/TRBV12-4	TRBJ1-5	.	.	CASSTSGQQPQHF	TGTGCCAGCAGTACCTCAGGGCAACAGCCCCAGCATTTT
TRBV5-4	TRBJ1-2	.	TRBD1	CASSLDRGSGGYTF	TGTGCCAGCAGCCTTGACAGGGGGTCCGGCGGCTACACCTTC
TRBV29-1	TRBJ2-3	.	.	CSVGAQLSTQYF	TGCAGCGTTGGGGCACAGCTATCTACGCAGTATTTT
TRBV24-1	TRBJ2-7	.	TRBD2	CATSEGTSGVYEQYF	TGTGCCACCAGTGAGGGGACTAGCGGGGTCTACGAGCAGTACTTC
TRBV7-3	TRBJ2-5	.	.	CASSPQGGETQYF	TGTGCCAGCAGCCCTCAGGGGGGCGAGACCCAGTACTTC
TRBV11-3	TRBJ1-5	.	.	CASSLVGAPWGNQPQHF	TGTGCCAGCAGCTTAGTTGGGGCCCCTTGGGGCAATCAGCCCCAGCATTTT
TRBV11-1	TRBJ1-6	once	.	CASSLGLDNSPLHF	TGTGCCAGCAGCCTGGGACTGGATAATTCACCCCTCCACTTT
TRBV9	TRBJ1-1	.	.	CASSVGPNTEAFF	TGTGCCAGCAGCGTAGGTCCTAACACTGAAGCTTTCTTT
TRBV7-9	TRBJ2-1	.	TRBD2	CRREEGYEQFF	TGTAGGCGGGAGGAGGGGTATGAGCAGTTCTTC
TRBV27	TRBJ2-2	.	.	CASSLSSGPTGELFF	TGTGCCAGCAGTTTATCGTCAGGGCCCACCGGGGAGCTGTTTTTT
TRBV9	TRBJ2-2	.	.	CASSVVKQASTGELFF	TGTGCCAGCAGCGTAGTGAAACAGGCGAGCACCGGGGAGCTGTTTTTT
TRBV12-3/TRBV12-4	TRBJ1-1	.	.	CASSWGGATEAFF	TGTGCCAGCAGCTGGGGAGGGGCCACTGAAGCTTTCTTT
TRBV19	TRBJ2-2	.	TRBD2	CASSHSKTSSATGELFF	TGTGCCAGTAGTCACTCCAAGACTAGCTCGGCCACCGGGGAGCTGTTTTTT
TRBV4-1	TRBJ2-7	once	.	CASSQDASGEQYF	TGCGCCAGCAGCCAAGATGCGAGTGGCGAGCAGTACTTC
TRBV2	TRBJ2-1	.	.	CASKEDSNEQFF	TGTGCCAGCAAGGAAGACAGCAATGAGCAGTTCTTC
TRBV19	TRBJ2-7	.	TRBD2	CASRSGTSAYEQYF	TGTGCCAGTAGATCCGGGACTAGCGCCTACGAGCAGTACTTC
TRBV3-1/TRBV3-2	TRBJ2-4	.	TRBD2	CASSQDTLAVNIQYF	TGTGCCAGCAGCCAAGATACGCTAGCGGTGAACATTCAGTACTTC
TRBV27	TRBJ1-5	.	.	CASSYRNSNQPQHF	TGTGCCAGCAGCTACAGGAATAGCAATCAGCCCCAGCATTTT
TRBV5-1	TRBJ2-1	.	TRBD1	CASSRTGYTEQFF	TGCGCCAGCAGCCGGACAGGGTACACTGAGCAGTTCTTC
TRBV25-1	TRBJ1-1	.	.	CASMSLRGNFF	TGTGCCAGCATGTCCCTCCGCGGTAATTTCTTT
TRBV3-1/TRBV3-2	TRBJ2-2	.	.	CASSQDSERTGELFF	TGTGCCAGCAGCCAAGATTCGGAGCGCACCGGGGAGCTGTTTTTT
TRBV28	TRBJ1-5	.	.	CASSYNQPQHF	TGTGCCAGCAGCTACAATCAGCCCCAGCATTTT
TRBV18	TRBJ1-1	.	TRBD1	CASSPATGVNTEAFF	TGTGCCAGCTCACCGGCGACAGGGGTGAACACTGAAGCTTTCTTT
TRBV5-1	TRBJ2-1	.	TRBD2	CASSLAGARNEQFF	TGCGCCAGCAGCTTAGCGGGAGCACGCAATGAGCAGTTCTTC
TRBV19	TRBJ2-5	.	.	CASSILQGKETQYF	TGTGCCAGTAGTATACTCCAGGGGAAAGAGACCCAGTACTTC
TRBV19	TRBJ2-3	.	TRBD1	CASSIGPWDSSTDTQYF	TGTGCCAGTAGTATTGGCCCTTGGGACAGTAGCACAGATACGCAGTATTTT
TRBV30	TRBJ1-3	.	.	CAWARSSGNTIYF	TGTGCCTGGGCCCGTTCCTCTGGAAACACCATATATTTT
TRBV5-1	TRBJ2-1	.	.	CASSHLLVAGYNEQFF	TGCGCCAGCAGCCACCTACTGGTCGCAGGGTACAATGAGCAGTTCTTC
TRBV27	TRBJ2-1	.	.	CASSSAEERFYNEQFF	TGTGCCAGCAGTTCGGCCGAGGAGAGATTCTACAATGAGCAGTTCTTC
TRBV19	TRBJ2-3	.	TRBD1	CASRDRGTPTDTQYF	TGTGCCAGCCGGGACAGGGGGACTCCCACAGATACGCAGTATTTT
TRBV6-5	TRBJ1-4	.	.	CASRDRSTNEKLFF	TGTGCCAGCAGGGACAGATCAACTAATGAAAAACTGTTTTTT